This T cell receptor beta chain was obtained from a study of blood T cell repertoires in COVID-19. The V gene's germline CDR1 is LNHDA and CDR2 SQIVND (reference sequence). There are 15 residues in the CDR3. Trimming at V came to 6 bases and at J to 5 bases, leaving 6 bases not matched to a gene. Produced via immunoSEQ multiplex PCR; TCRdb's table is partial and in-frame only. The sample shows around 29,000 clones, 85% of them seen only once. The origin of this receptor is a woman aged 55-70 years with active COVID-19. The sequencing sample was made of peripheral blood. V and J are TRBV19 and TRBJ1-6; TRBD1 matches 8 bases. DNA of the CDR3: TGTGCCAGTAGGACAGGGGCCTTTCATAATTCACCCCTCCACTTT. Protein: CASRTGAFHNSPLHF.